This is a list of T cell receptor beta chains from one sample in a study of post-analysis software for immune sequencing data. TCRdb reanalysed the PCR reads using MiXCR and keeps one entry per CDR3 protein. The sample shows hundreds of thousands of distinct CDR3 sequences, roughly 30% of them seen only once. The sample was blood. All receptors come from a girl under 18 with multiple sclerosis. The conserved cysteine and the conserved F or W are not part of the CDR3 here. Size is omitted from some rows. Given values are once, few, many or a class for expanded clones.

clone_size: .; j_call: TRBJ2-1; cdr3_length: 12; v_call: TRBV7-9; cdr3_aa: ASRPWDSYNEQF
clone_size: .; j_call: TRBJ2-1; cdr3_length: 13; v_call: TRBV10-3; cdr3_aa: AISELGLASNEQF
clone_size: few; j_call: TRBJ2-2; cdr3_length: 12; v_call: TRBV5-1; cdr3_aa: ASSFGQITGELF
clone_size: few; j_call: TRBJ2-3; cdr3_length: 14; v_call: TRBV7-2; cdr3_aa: ASSYLSGRATDTQY
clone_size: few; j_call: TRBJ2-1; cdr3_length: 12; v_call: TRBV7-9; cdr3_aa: ASSTAGGYNEQF
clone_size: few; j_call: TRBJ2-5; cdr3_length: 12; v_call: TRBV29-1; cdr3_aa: SVPGLYRGETQY
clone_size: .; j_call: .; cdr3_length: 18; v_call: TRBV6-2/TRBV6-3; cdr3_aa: ASSYSMVVAAGGRGDIQY
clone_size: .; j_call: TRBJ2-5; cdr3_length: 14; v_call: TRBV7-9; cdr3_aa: ASSPGTSGGQETQY
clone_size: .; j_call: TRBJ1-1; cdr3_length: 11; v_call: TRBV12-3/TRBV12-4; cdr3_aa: ASSLTFREEAF
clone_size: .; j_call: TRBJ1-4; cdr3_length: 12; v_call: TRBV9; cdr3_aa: ASSVSGGREKLF
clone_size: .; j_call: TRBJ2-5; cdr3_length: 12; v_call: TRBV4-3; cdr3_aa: ASSQELPGETQY
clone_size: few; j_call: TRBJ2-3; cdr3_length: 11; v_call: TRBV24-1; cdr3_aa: ATSDHGTDTQY
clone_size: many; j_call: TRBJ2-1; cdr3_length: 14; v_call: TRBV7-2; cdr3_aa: ASSLVPRKLNNEQF
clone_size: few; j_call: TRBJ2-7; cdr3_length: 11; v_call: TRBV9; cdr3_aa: ASSLKGGYEQY
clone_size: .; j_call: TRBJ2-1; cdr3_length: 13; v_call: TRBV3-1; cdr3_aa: ASSYYSRVISEQF
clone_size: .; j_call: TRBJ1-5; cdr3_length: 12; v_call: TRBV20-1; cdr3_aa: SARRADRGQPQH
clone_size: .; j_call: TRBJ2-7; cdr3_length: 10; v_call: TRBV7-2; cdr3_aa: ASSLPDEMGY
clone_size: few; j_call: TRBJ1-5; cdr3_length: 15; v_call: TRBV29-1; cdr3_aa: SVVLVARALGGQPQH
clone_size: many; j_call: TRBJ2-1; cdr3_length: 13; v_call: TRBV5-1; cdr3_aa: ASSLSSKTYNEQF
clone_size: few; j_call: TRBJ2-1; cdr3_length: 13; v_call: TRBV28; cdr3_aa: ASTLEGAGYNEQF
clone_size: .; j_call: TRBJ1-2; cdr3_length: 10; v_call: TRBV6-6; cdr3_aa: ASRQRDYGYT
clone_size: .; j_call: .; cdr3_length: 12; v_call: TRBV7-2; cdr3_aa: ASSLDGTVYEQY
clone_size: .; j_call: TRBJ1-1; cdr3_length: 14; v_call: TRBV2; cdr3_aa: ASRYPGGGGYPEAF
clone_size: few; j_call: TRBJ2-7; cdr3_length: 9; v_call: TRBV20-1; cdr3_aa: SARGQYEQY
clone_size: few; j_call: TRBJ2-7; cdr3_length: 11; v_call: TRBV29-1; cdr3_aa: SVDVGHSYEQY
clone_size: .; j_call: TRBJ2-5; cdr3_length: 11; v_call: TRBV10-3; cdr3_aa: AIRLAEQETQY
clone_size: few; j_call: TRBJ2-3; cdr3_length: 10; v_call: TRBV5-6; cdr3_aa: ASSPLRATQY
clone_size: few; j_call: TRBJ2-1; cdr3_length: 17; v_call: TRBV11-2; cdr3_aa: ASSLDQRGGIRSYNEQF
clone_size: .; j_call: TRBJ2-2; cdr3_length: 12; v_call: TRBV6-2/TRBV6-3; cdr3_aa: ASSRDTHTGELF
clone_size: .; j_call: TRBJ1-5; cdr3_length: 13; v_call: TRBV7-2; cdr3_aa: ASSPGAGLNQPQH
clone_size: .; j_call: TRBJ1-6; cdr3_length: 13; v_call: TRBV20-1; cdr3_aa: SATRKQGPNSPLH
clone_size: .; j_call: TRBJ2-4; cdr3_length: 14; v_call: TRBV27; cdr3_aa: ASSYLGASGAYEQY
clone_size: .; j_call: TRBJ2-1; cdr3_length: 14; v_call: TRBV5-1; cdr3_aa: ASSLSGQGYLNEQF
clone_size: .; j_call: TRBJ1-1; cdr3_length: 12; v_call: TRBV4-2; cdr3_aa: ASTQPEIGTEAF
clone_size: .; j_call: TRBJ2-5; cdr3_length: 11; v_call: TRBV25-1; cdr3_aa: ASSEGVQETQY
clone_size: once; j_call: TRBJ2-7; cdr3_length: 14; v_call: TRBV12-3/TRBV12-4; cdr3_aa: ASSLAGEGTVYEQY
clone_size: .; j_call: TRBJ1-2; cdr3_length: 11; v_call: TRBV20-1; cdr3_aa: SASRTTNYGYT
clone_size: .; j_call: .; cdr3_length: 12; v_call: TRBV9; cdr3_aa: VSSVETGSYEQY
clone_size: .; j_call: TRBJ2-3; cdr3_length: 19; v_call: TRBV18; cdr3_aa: ASSPAYGVTSGSVEADTHY
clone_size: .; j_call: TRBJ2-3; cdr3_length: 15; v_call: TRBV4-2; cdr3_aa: ASSREWPSGAADTQY
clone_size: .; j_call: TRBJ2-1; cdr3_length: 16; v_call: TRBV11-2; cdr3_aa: ASSFRTSGGPGTNEQF
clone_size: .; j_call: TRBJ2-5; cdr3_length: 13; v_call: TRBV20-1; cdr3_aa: SAHPPRGVEETQY
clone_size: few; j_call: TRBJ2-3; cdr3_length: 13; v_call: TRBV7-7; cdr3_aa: ASSYGLAWTDTQY
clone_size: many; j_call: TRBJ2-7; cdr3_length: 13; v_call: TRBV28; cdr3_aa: ASSLFGGNTYEQY
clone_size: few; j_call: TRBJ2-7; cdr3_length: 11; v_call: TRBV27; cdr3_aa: ASSLKGFYEQY
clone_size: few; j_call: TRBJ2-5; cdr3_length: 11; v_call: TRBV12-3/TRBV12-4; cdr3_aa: ASSSILEETQY
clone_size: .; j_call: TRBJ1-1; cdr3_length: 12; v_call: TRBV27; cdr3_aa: ASSSGGTATEAF
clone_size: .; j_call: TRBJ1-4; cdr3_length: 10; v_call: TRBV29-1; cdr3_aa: SAGEQREKLF
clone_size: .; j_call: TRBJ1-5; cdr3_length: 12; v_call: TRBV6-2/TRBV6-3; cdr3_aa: ASRSSKWNQPQH
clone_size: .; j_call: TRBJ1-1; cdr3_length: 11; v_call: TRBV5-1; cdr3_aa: ASSLLGPTEAF
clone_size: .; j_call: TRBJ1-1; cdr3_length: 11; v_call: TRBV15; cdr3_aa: ATSRDWDTEAF
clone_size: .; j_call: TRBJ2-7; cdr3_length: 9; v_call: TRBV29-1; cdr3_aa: SVKTGTTQY
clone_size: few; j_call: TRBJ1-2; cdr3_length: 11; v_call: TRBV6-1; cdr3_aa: ASTKGAFYGYT
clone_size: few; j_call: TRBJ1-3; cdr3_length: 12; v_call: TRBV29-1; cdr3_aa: SVDILTSGNTIY
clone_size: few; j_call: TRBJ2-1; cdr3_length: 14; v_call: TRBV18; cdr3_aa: ASSPRGERAHNEQF